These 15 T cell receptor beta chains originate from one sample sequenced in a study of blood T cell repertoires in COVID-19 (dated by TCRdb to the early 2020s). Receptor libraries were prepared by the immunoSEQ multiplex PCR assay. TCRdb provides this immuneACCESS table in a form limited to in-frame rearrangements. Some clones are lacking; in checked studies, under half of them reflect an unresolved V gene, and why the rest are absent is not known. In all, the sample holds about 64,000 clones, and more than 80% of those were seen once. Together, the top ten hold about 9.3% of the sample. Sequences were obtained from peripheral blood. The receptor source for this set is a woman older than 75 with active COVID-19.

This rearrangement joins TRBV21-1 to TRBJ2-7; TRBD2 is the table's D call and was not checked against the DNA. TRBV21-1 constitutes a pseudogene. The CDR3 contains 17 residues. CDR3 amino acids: CASSKCEAGRASYEQYV. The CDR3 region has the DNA TGTGCCAGCAGCAAATGTGAGGCGGGTCGGGCGTCCTACGAGCAGTACGTC.

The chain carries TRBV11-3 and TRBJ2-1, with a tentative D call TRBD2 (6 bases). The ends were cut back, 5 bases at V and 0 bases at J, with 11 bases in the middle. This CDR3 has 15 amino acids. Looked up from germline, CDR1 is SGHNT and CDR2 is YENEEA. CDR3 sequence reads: CASSPRDSSYNEQFF. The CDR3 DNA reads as TGTGCCAGCAGCCCACGGGACTCCTCCTACAATGAGCAGTTCTTC.

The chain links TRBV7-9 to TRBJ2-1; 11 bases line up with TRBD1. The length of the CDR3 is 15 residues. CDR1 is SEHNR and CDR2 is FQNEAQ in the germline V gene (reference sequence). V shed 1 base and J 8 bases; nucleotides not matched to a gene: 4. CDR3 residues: CASSLVGQGADEQFF. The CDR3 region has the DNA TGTGCCAGCAGCTTAGTTGGACAGGGGGCGGATGAGCAGTTCTTC.

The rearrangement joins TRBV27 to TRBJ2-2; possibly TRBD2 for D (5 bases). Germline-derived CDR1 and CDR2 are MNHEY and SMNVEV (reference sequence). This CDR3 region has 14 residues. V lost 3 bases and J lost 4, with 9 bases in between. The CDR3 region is CASSFDYLTGELFF. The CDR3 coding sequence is TGTGCCAGCAGTTTCGACTACCTCACCGGGGAGCTGTTTTTT.

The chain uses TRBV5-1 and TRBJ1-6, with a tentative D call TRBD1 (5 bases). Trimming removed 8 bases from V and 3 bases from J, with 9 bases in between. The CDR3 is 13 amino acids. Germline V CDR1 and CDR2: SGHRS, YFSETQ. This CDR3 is CASSRDYNSPLHF. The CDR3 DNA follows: TGCGCCAGTTCCAGGGACTATAATTCACCCCTCCACTTT.

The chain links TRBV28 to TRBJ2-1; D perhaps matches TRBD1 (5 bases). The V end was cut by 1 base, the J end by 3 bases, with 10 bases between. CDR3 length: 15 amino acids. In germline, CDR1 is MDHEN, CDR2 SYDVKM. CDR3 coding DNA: TGTGCCAGCAGTTTATTCGGCCAGGGCTACAATGAGCAGTTCTTC. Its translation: CASSLFGQGYNEQFF.

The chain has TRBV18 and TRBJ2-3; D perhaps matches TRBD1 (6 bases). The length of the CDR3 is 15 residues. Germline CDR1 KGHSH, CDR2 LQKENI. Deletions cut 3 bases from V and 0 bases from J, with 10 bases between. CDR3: CASSPWTASTDTQYF. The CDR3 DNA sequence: TGTGCCAGCTCACCTTGGACAGCTAGCACAGATACGCAGTATTTT.

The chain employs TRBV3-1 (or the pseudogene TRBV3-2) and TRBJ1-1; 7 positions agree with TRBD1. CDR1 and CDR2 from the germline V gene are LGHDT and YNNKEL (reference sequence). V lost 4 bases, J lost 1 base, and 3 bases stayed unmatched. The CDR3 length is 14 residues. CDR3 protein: CASSRGTANTEAFF. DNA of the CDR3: TGTGCCAGCAGCCGTGGGACAGCGAACACTGAAGCTTTCTTT.

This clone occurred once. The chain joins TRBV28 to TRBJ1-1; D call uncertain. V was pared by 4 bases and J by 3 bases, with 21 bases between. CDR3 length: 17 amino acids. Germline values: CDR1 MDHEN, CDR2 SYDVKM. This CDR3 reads CASSSPIKRGVDTEAFF. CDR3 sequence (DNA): TGTGCCAGCAGTTCCCCGATTAAGCGGGGAGTGGACACTGAAGCTTTCTTT.

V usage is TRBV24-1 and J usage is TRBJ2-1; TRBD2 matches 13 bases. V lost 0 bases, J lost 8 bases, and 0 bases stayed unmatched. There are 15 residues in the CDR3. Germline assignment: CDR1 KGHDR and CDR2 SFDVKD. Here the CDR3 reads CATSDLTSGRDEQFF. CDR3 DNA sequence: TGTGCCACCAGTGATTTGACTAGCGGGAGGGATGAGCAGTTCTTC.

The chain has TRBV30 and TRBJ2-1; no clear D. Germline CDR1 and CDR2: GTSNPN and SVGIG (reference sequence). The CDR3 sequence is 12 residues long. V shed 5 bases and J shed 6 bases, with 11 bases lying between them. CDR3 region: CAWGRIGNEQFF. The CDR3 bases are TGTGCCTGGGGCAGGATCGGCAATGAGCAGTTCTTC.

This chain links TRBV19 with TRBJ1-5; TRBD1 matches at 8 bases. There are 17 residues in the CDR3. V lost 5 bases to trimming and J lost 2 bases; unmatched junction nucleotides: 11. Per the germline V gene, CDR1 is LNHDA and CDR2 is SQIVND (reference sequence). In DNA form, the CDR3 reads TGTGCCAGTAGTTCACCACAGGGGGTGGACGGCAATCAGCCCCAGCATTTT. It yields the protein CASSSPQGVDGNQPQHF.

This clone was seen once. This CDR3 is CASSFPDSYEQYF. In DNA, the CDR3 is TGTGCCAGCAGCTTCCCAGACAGCTACGAGCAGTACTTC. The rearrangement links TRBV5-4 to TRBJ2-7, with D maybe TRBD1 (5 bases). With 2 bases removed from V and 3 bases from J, the gap between germline ends came to 9 bases. This CDR3 comprises 13 residues. Germline CDR1 reads SGHNT; CDR2 reads YYREEE (reference sequence).

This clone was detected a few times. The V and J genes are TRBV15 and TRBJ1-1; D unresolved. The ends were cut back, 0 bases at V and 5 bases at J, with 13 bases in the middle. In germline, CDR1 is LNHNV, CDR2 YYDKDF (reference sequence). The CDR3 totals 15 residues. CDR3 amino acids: CATSRDRGRWTEAFF. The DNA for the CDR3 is TGTGCCACCAGCAGAGATCGGGGTAGATGGACTGAAGCTTTCTTT.

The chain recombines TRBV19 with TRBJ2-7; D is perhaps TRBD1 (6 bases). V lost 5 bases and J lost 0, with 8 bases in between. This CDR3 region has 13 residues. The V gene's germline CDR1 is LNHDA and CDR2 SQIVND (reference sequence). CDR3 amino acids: CASSETGSYEQYF. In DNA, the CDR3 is TGTGCCAGTAGTGAGACAGGCTCCTACGAGCAGTACTTC.